This record looks at one T cell receptor (beta chain) sequence and its context. This sample is part of a study of blood T cell repertoires in COVID-19. For the study at large: Both acute and convalescent COVID-19 samples were obtained from the United States, Italy and Spain.

In germline, CDR1 is MNHEY, CDR2 SVGAGI. After removal of 5 bases from V and 5 bases from J, the junction contained 8 bases not matched to a gene. The CDR3 covers 14 residues. This study enrolled people aged about 18 to 100 from 20 to 25 US geographic areas. Categorization into cohorts depended on clinical history that participants reported. In the source study's methods: Reference gene primers were amplified, and this amplification served to estimate nucleated cell counts. Using immunoSEQ multiplex PCR, the repertoire was profiled, and TCRdb retains in-frame clones only, with some absent. The V and J calls and clone size come from that table; D and trimming were worked out from the DNA. Of fewer than 200,000 clones listed, around four fifths are singletons.

Input material: PBMCs or T cells enriched from blood (not recorded which). The source of this sequence is a woman aged 45-60 years in a cohort exposed to, infected with or recovered from COVID-19 (not recorded which). The chain has TRBV6-5 and TRBJ2-7; TRBD1 aligns across 8 bases. The DNA of the CDR3 is TGTGCCAGCAGTCGGACAGGGTCTGACCACGAGCAGTACTTC. Protein product: CASSRTGSDHEQYF.